This is a list of T cell receptor beta chains from one sample in a study of blood T cells in healthy people across ages. TCRdb fed the 5' RACE reads into MiXCR, producing one record per CDR3 protein. Of approximately 830,000 distinct CDR3 sequences in the sample, approximately 59% are singletons; the top ten hold about 30%. Sequenced sample: blood. The source is a man in his thirties or forties in good health. CDR3s include the opening cysteine and the closing phenylalanine or tryptophan. The D gene is left open where the match is weak. Some rows mark clone size as missing; the rest say once, few, many or name a class of expanded clone.

>TRBV6-6|TRBD2|NA|TRBJ2-3
CASSYQRGDTDTQYF
TGTGCCAGCAGTTACCAGCGGGGGGACACAGATACGCAGTATTTT
>TRBV27|NA|NA|TRBJ1-1
CASSLSGREAFF
TGTGCCAGCAGCCTGTCGGGCCGTGAAGCTTTCTTT
>TRBV10-3|NA|NA|TRBJ1-1
CAISESIGRMNTEAFF
TGTGCCATCAGTGAGTCTATCGGACGTATGAACACTGAAGCTTTCTTT
>TRBV6-2/TRBV6-3|NA|NA|TRBJ2-7
CASSPVTPYEQYF
TGTGCCAGCAGTCCCGTGACGCCCTACGAGCAGTACTTC
>TRBV6-2/TRBV6-3|TRBD2|NA|TRBJ2-5
CASSLGLAHQETQYF
TGTGCCAGCAGTTTGGGACTAGCGCACCAAGAGACCCAGTACTTC
>TRBV12-3/TRBV12-4|TRBD1|NA|TRBJ2-1
CASSPRQGSNEQFF
TGTGCCAGCAGTCCTCGACAGGGTTCCAATGAGCAGTTCTTC
>TRBV12-3/TRBV12-4|TRBD2|few|TRBJ2-5
CASRGLAEGTQYF
TGTGCCAGCAGGGGACTAGCGGAGGGGACCCAGTACTTC
>TRBV5-1|TRBD2|few|TRBJ2-1
CASSPGLAGINEQFF
TGCGCCAGCAGCCCGGGACTAGCGGGTATCAATGAGCAGTTCTTC
>TRBV2|NA|NA|TRBJ1-5
CASHPHPGTQPQHF
TGTGCCAGCCACCCTCACCCAGGGACTCAGCCCCAGCATTTT
>TRBV28|NA|few|TRBJ1-2
CASSRDLGGYTF
TGTGCCAGCAGTCGCGACTTGGGGGGCTACACCTTC
>TRBV20-1|NA|NA|TRBJ1-4
CSAPTAPTNEKLFF
TGCAGTGCTCCGACAGCCCCAACTAATGAAAAACTGTTTTTT
>TRBV28|TRBD2|NA|TRBJ2-1
CASSLPPGLAGKSSYNEQFF
TGTGCCAGCAGTCTACCTCCGGGACTAGCGGGCAAAAGCTCCTACAATGAGCAGTTCTTC
>TRBV4-2|NA|NA|TRBJ2-4
CASSQDQRGAVRLAKNIQYF
TGTGCCAGCAGCCAAGACCAGAGGGGGGCTGTTCGCCTAGCCAAAAACATTCAGTACTTC
>TRBV29-1|NA|NA|TRBJ1-1
CSVKRGTPNGDGFF
TGCAGCGTCAAACGAGGGACGCCTAACGGGGATGGTTTCTTT
>TRBV5-1|TRBD1|few|TRBJ2-7
CASSLADRGSDEQYF
TGCGCCAGCAGCTTGGCAGACAGGGGAAGCGACGAGCAGTACTTC
>TRBV2|NA|NA|TRBJ1-4
CASSGPGHQATNGKLFF
TGTGCCAGCAGTGGGCCGGGACACCAAGCAACTAATGGAAAACTGTTTTTT
>TRBV2|TRBD2|once|TRBJ2-3
CARTGSGGAGDTQYF
TGTGCCAGGACGGGTAGCGGGGGGGCCGGAGATACGCAGTATTTT
>TRBV19|NA|NA|TRBJ1-1
CASSLPGANTEAFF
TGTGCCAGTAGTCTCCCGGGGGCGAACACTGAAGCTTTCTTT
>TRBV7-3|TRBD1|NA|TRBJ2-6
CASSRLTPKGDSRSGANVLTF
TGTGCCAGCAGCAGGTTAACGCCGAAGGGGGACAGCCGCTCTGGGGCCAACGTCCTGACTTTC
>TRBV13|TRBD1|NA|TRBJ2-7
CASSSRDRVHEQYF
TGTGCCAGCAGCTCCCGGGACAGGGTACACGAGCAGTACTTC
>TRBV20-1|NA|NA|TRBJ2-1
CSARDYSHGNEQFF
TGCAGTGCTAGAGACTATTCTCATGGCAATGAGCAGTTCTTC
>TRBV7-3|TRBD1|NA|TRBJ2-7
CASSADRGTYEQYF
TGTGCCAGCAGCGCGGACAGGGGGACCTACGAGCAGTACTTC
>TRBV20-1|TRBD2|NA|TRBJ2-1
CSASLAAGPLSYNEQFF
TGCAGTGCTAGCCTAGCGGCCGGCCCCCTCTCCTACAATGAGCAGTTCTTC
>TRBV19|TRBD1|NA|TRBJ1-2
CASMGDRAYYGYTF
TGTGCCAGTATGGGGGACAGGGCATACTATGGCTACACCTTC
>TRBV7-9|NA|NA|TRBJ1-1
CASSLGTTTSEAFF
TGTGCCAGCAGCTTAGGGACAACAACTTCTGAAGCTTTCTTT
>TRBV20-1|NA|few|TRBJ1-5
CSASVLGSISNQPQHF
TGCAGTGCTAGTGTTCTAGGGTCAATAAGCAATCAGCCCCAGCATTTT
>TRBV27|TRBD2|NA|TRBJ2-3
CASRWGGRTDTQYF
TGTGCCAGCAGATGGGGGGGAAGAACAGATACGCAGTATTTT
>TRBV12-3/TRBV12-4|NA|NA|TRBJ2-5
CASSLRGWETQYF
TGTGCCAGCAGTTTGAGGGGGTGGGAGACCCAGTACTTC
>TRBV28|NA|few|TRBJ1-5
CASRPPTVFSNQPQHF
TGTGCCAGCAGACCCCCCACAGTTTTCAGCAATCAGCCCCAGCATTTT
>TRBV4-2|TRBD2|few|TRBJ2-7
CASSQGGGQAYEQYF
TGTGCCAGCAGCCAAGGGGGAGGGCAAGCCTACGAGCAGTACTTC
>TRBV29-1|NA|NA|TRBJ2-2
CSAQGGANTGELFF
TGCAGCGCCCAGGGGGGGGCGAACACCGGGGAGCTGTTTTTT
>TRBV9|TRBD1|NA|TRBJ2-7
CASSVSPGQGYEQYF
TGTGCCAGCAGCGTAAGTCCGGGACAGGGCTACGAGCAGTACTTC
>TRBV9|NA|NA|TRBJ2-1
CASTPGSWDEQFF
TGTGCCAGCACCCCCGGGAGCTGGGATGAGCAGTTCTTC
>TRBV7-9|TRBD2|NA|TRBJ2-3
CASSSGTSGGMSTDTQYF
TGTGCCAGCAGCTCCGGGACTAGCGGGGGGATGAGCACAGATACGCAGTATTTT
>TRBV20-1|TRBD2|NA|TRBJ2-7
CSATGLAGPSYEQYF
TGCAGTGCTACGGGACTAGCGGGGCCCTCCTACGAGCAGTACTTC
>TRBV29-1|TRBD1|NA|TRBJ1-4
CSGFRRGPGTNEKLFF
TGCAGCGGCTTCAGAAGGGGGCCGGGAACTAATGAAAAACTGTTTTTT
>TRBV20-1|NA|NA|TRBJ2-1
CSARLDSTYNEQFF
TGCAGTGCTAGACTGGACAGCACTTACAATGAGCAGTTCTTC
>TRBV6-6|NA|NA|TRBJ2-6
CASSWPGVGANVLTF
TGTGCCAGCAGTTGGCCAGGGGTAGGGGCCAACGTCCTGACTTTC
>TRBV20-1|TRBD1|NA|TRBJ1-3
CSAGGSSGNTIYF
TGCAGTGCAGGGGGCAGCTCTGGAAACACCATATATTTT
>TRBV12-3/TRBV12-4|TRBD2|NA|TRBJ2-1
CAGRRSGGQGNEQFF
TGTGCCGGCAGAAGGAGCGGGGGGCAGGGGAATGAGCAGTTCTTC
>TRBV15|NA|NA|TRBJ2-3
CATAGGREADTQYF
TGTGCCACCGCCGGGGGTAGGGAGGCAGATACGCAGTATTTT
>TRBV12-3/TRBV12-4|TRBD2|NA|TRBJ2-5
CASSSLAGGPQETQYF
TGTGCCAGCAGTTCGCTAGCGGGGGGCCCCCAAGAGACCCAGTACTTC
>TRBV4-3|TRBD1|NA|TRBJ1-4
CASSQGMTGAEKLFF
TGCGCCAGCAGCCAAGGGATGACAGGGGCTGAAAAACTGTTTTTT
>TRBV5-1|NA|NA|TRBJ2-3
CASSPRTTPDTQYF
TGCGCCAGCAGCCCTAGGACTACCCCAGATACGCAGTATTTT
>TRBV15|NA|NA|TRBJ1-5
CTTSRAGAGYSNQPQHF
TGTACCACCAGCAGAGCCGGCGCGGGGTATAGCAATCAGCCCCAGCATTTT
>TRBV9|NA|once|TRBJ2-1
CASSEVTDNEQFF
TGTGCCAGCAGCGAAGTGACAGATAATGAGCAGTTCTTC
>TRBV5-1|NA|NA|TRBJ2-5
CASSLDSPAQETQYF
TGCGCTAGCAGCTTGGATTCTCCCGCGCAAGAGACCCAGTACTTC
>TRBV29-1|TRBD1|NA|TRBJ1-1
CSVEDGDSLEVAFF
TGCAGCGTTGAAGATGGGGACAGCTTGGAGGTGGCTTTCTTT
>TRBV21-1|NA|NA|TRBJ2-7
CASSKSLAGGPCYEQYF
TGTGCCAGCAGCAAATCCCTAGCGGGGGGGCCTTGCTACGAGCAGTACTTC